The clone carrying this T cell receptor (beta chain) came up a few times. This record comes from a study of T-cell reconstitution after alpha-beta-depleted transplantation in children. The V and J ends lost 6 bases and 0 bases, in that order; junction bases with no gene match: 4. Looked up from germline, CDR1 is SEHNR and CDR2 is FQNEAQ (reference sequence). The CDR3 loop spans 14 amino acids. Unique molecular identifiers were incorporated into the prepared TCRbeta library. TCRdb reprocessed the PCR reads with MiXCR, giving one entry per CDR3 protein. The repertoire consists of some 500,000 distinct CDR3 sequences, with about a sixth occurring once and the leading ten covering about 3.1%.

The TCR sequence derives from a human donor who donated a stem cell graft to a child with acute lymphoblastic leukemia. The sequences come from PBMCs from the stem cell graft donor, collected from the stem cell graft. This chain connects TRBV7-9 to TRBJ1-1; 7 bases match TRBD1. DNA for the CDR3: TGTGCCAGCAGTGGACAGGACCTGAACACTGAAGCTTTCTTT. This encodes CASSGQDLNTEAFF.